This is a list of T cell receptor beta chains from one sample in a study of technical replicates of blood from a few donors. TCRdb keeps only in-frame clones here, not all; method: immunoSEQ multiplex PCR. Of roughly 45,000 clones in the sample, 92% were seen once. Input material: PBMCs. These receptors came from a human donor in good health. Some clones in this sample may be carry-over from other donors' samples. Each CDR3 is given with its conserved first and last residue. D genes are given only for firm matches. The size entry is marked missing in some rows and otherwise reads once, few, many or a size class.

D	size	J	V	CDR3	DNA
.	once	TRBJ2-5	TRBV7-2	CASSFGGKTQYF	TGTGCCAGCAGCTTTGGGGGGAAGACCCAGTACTTC
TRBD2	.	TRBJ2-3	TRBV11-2	CASSQPSGRPYGTDTQYF	TGTGCCAGCAGCCAACCTAGCGGGAGACCCTACGGCACAGATACGCAGTATTTT
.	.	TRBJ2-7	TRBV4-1	CASRTSTGSGYEQYF	TGCGCCAGCAGAACTTCCACAGGGTCCGGCTACGAGCAGTACTTC
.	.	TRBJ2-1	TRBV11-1	CASSLVLNQGGSNEQFF	TGTGCCAGCAGCTTAGTCCTTAACCAGGGGGGAAGCAATGAGCAGTTCTTC
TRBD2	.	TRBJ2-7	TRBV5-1	CASSFGGLAGSSYEQYF	TGCGCCAGCAGCTTCGGAGGACTAGCGGGGAGCTCCTACGAGCAGTACTTC
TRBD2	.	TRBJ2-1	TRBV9	CASSVGAGERNEQFF	TGTGCCAGCAGCGTAGGGGCGGGAGAGAGGAATGAGCAGTTCTTC
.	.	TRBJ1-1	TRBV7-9	CASSSQGLNTEAFF	TGTGCCAGCAGCTCCCAGGGGTTGAACACTGAAGCTTTCTTT
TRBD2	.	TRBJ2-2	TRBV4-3	CASSRRRGGVTGELFF	TGCGCCAGCAGCCGACGACGCGGGGGGGTCACCGGGGAGCTGTTTTTT
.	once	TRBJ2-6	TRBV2	CASSGQRSGANVLTF	TGTGCCAGCAGCGGACAGCGCTCTGGGGCCAACGTCCTGACTTTC
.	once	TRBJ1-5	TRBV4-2	CASSQDRYSNQPQHF	TGTGCCAGCAGCCAAGACCGCTATAGCAATCAGCCCCAGCATTTT
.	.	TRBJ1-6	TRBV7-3	CASSTPQGWSSPLHF	TGTGCCAGCAGCACCCCACAGGGATGGAGTTCACCCCTCCACTTT
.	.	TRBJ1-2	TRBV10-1	CAPRDGLPYGYTF	TGCGCCCCCCGGGACGGACTACCCTATGGCTACACCTTC
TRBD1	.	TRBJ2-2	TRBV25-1	CASSDPRQGRRELFF	TGTGCCAGCAGTGATCCTCGACAGGGTAGAAGGGAGCTGTTTTTT
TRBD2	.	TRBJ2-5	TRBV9	CASSVGVGRAVETQYF	TGTGCCAGCAGCGTAGGCGTCGGGAGGGCCGTAGAGACCCAGTACTTC
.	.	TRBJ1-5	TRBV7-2	CASSLVMGRDSNQPQHF	TGTGCCAGCAGCTTAGTGATGGGGAGAGATAGCAATCAGCCCCAGCATTTT
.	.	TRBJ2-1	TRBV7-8	CASSGQYNEQFF	TGTGCCAGCAGCGGGCAGTACAATGAGCAGTTCTTC
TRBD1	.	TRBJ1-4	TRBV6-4	CASRSKLHRGRTNEKLFF	TGTGCCAGCAGGTCCAAGCTCCACAGGGGGCGAACTAATGAAAAACTGTTTTTT
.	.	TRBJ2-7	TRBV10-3	CAISDGFGAGPYEQYF	TGTGCCATCAGTGATGGTTTTGGGGCAGGGCCCTACGAGCAGTACTTC
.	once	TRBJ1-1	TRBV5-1	CASSLAGPTEAFF	TGCGCCAGCAGCTTGGCAGGGCCCACTGAAGCTTTCTTT
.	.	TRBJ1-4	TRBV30	CAWSVLTGSNEKLFF	TGTGCCTGGAGTGTTCTGACAGGTAGTAATGAAAAACTGTTTTTT
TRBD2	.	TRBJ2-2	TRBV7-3	CASSSLREASGGPNTGELFF	TGTGCCAGCAGCTCCCTAAGGGAGGCTAGCGGGGGGCCTAACACCGGGGAGCTGTTTTTT
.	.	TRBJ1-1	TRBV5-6	CASSAVQGWAEAFF	TGTGCCAGCAGCGCAGTACAGGGATGGGCTGAAGCTTTCTTT
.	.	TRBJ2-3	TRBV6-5	CASRKLSGGTDTQYF	TGTGCCAGCAGAAAACTCTCAGGGGGGACAGATACGCAGTATTTT
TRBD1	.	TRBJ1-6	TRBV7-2	CASSPRQGSSYNSPLHF	TGTGCCAGCAGCCCCCGACAGGGGAGCTCCTATAATTCACCCCTCCACTTT
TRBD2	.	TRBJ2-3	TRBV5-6	CASSWVAGGPDTQYF	TGTGCCAGCAGCTGGGTCGCGGGAGGACCAGATACGCAGTATTTT
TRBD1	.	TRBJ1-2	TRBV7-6	CASSSTGTGYGGYTF	TGTGCCAGCAGCTCTACCGGGACAGGGTATGGGGGCTACACCTTC
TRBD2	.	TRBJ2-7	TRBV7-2	CASSPSGPSSYEQYF	TGTGCCAGCAGCCCTAGCGGCCCGAGCTCCTACGAGCAGTACTTC
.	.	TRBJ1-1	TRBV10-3	CAISETPGTEAFF	TGTGCCATCAGTGAGACACCGGGGACTGAAGCTTTCTTT
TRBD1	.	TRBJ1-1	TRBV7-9	CASSLVSWGQGDEAFF	TGTGCCAGCAGCTTAGTTTCTTGGGGACAGGGTGATGAAGCTTTCTTT
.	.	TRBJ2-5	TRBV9	CASSVAPQTGETQYF	TGTGCCAGCAGCGTAGCGCCCCAGACCGGGGAGACCCAGTACTTC
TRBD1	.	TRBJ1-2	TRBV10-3	CAISEIQGAGGYTF	TGTGCCATCAGTGAGATACAGGGGGCCGGGGGCTACACCTTC
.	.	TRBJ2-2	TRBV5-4	CASSRGYPGELFF	TGTGCCAGCAGCAGGGGATACCCCGGGGAGCTGTTTTTT